The clone carrying this T cell receptor (beta chain) was recorded many times. The target antigen is unknown. One junction end disagrees with the germline gene, perhaps due to a read error. Each sample yielded at least 6 million isolated PBMCs. The data derive from a study of blood T cells in healthy people across ages. Study as a whole: In model experiments, template switching was able to capture about one barcoded beta molecule for every two T cells that were present. The study, taken as a whole, reports: Fewer expanded clones and more diversity marked long-lived versus aged donors.

In germline, CDR1 is SGHTA, CDR2 FQGNSA. CDR3 length: 14 amino acids. Together with a sample-barcoded 5' primer, a J-beta primer mix was included in a second PCR lasting about 6 to 11 cycles. Each cDNA molecule was tagged by a template-switch adaptor that had 12 random nucleotides. TCRdb re-analysed the 5' RACE reads in MiXCR, keeping a single row per CDR3 protein. This table has about 2 million distinct CDR3 sequences, 49% appearing once. The chain uses TRBV7-2 and TRBJ1-2, with 7 bases identical to TRBD1. Sequencing was carried out using blood. The TCR sequence derives from a woman aged 40-49 years in good health. In DNA form, the CDR3 reads TGTGCCAGCAGTTTAGGGGGCAGGGGCTATGGCTACACCTTC. It is translated as CASSLGGRGYGYTF.